This T cell receptor (beta chain) emerged from a study of human T cells and chemical hapten exposure. The time point: pre-sensitization, week 0. Treatment defined: therapeutic diphenylcyclopropenone sensitization with weekly scalp DPC. The length of the CDR3 is 13 residues. V was cut by 5 bases and J by 6 bases, with 13 bases left in between. CDR1 and CDR2 (germline): MDHEN, SYDVKM. TCRdb reprocessed the RACE reads via MiXCR and lists one record per CDR3 protein. Of around 56,000 distinct CDR3 sequences detected, 8% to 10% appear once; the ten largest clones hold roughly 8.8%. This rearrangement joins TRBV28 to TRBJ1-1; D not resolved. The clonotype originates from a man between 40 and 49 years old with alopecia areata. Some clones in this sample may be carry-over from other donors' samples. Specimen: whole blood, collected in connection with sensitization to the hapten diphenylcyclopropenone (DPC). As DNA, the CDR3 is TGTGCCAGCAGTGACCATGGTAGGGCTGAAGCTTTCTTT. This codes for CASSDHGRAEAFF.